One sample yielded the 20 T cell receptor beta chains listed below, sequenced in a study of cytomegalovirus exposure and HLA in healthy donors. The PCR ran on 60 Vbeta and 13 Jbeta primers. Sequencing used immunoSEQ multiplex PCR; TCRdb keeps in-frame clones, though not all of them. The data contain about 170,000 clones, over 65% of them singletons. Sequences were obtained from PBMCs. These receptors all stem from a man aged 35-49 years in good health and CMV-seropositive.

This chain connects TRBV30 to TRBJ1-6, with TRBD1 identical over 7 bases. The CDR3 spans 15 residues. The germline CDR1 and CDR2 sequences are GTSNPN and SVGIG (reference sequence). V shed 1 base and J 10 bases; nucleotides not matched to a gene: 10. CDR3 coding DNA: TGTGCCTGGAGTGGCGAGACAGGGATGGGATCACCCCTCCACTTT. Its translation is CAWSGETGMGSPLHF.

Comment on this clone: At one boundary the junction diverges from the germline segment, which might be a read error. The chain joins TRBV19 to TRBJ1-1; TRBD1 matches 7 bases. Germline CDR1 reads LNHDA; CDR2 reads SQIVND (reference sequence). The CDR3 is 13 amino acids. The chain's CDR3 is CAGGTAENTEAFF. CDR3 nucleotide sequence: TGCGCGGGGGGGACAGCAGAGAACACTGAAGCTTTCTTT.

Note on this clone: At the DNA level, this CDR3 is encoded by other sequences in the same sample as well. The chain combines TRBV6-1 with TRBJ1-3, with 11 bases that match TRBD1. Germline trimming cut 6 bases from V and 6 bases from J; bases unmatched to any gene: 7. This CDR3 is built from 15 residues. From germline, CDR1 is MNHNS and CDR2 SASEGT. CDR3 loop: CASRDGQGAKNTIYF. In nucleotides, the CDR3 is TGTGCCAGCAGGGACGGACAGGGGGCGAAAAACACCATATATTTT.

The J gene is TRBJ1-5, the V gene TRBV19; D perhaps matches TRBD1 (6 bases). Germline-derived CDR1 and CDR2 are LNHDA and SQIVND (reference sequence). The CDR3 has 15 amino acids. The V end was cut by 3 bases, the J end by 5 bases, with 14 bases between. Here the CDR3 DNA reads TGTGCCAGTAGTATCAGGGCAGGGGAGCATCAGCCCCAGCATTTT. Its translation is CASSIRAGEHQPQHF.

This rearrangement joins TRBV7-6 to TRBJ2-2; 8 bases are a match to TRBD1. The CDR3 covers 17 residues. V gave up 3 bases and J gave up 5 bases; unmatched junction bases: 11. Germline V gives CDR1 SGHVS, CDR2 FNYEAQ. In DNA, the CDR3 is TGTGCCAGCAGCTTGGAACGCAGGGGGCAACGGACCGGGGAGCTGTTTTTT. This translates into CASSLERRGQRTGELFF. Supplemented by reference TRBV7-6 and TRBJ2-2, the full variable domain reads GAGVSQSPRYKVTKRGQDVALRCDPISGHVSLYWYRQALGQGPEFLTYFNYEAQQDKSGLPNDRFSAERPEGSISTLTIQRTEQRDSAMYRCASSLERRGQRTGELFFGEGSRLTVL.

The rearrangement uses TRBV5-1 and TRBJ1-5, with 7 positions matching TRBD1. The germline gives CDR1 SGHRS, CDR2 YFSETQ. J was trimmed by 2 bases and V by 4 bases; bases with no gene match: 3. CDR3 size: 14 residues. Written as DNA, the CDR3 is TGCGCCAGCAGCCAAACAGGGGGCAATCAGCCCCAGCATTTT. This codes for CASSQTGGNQPQHF. The full variable domain, with the rest looked up from reference TRBV5-1 and TRBJ1-5, is KAGVTQTPRYLIKTRGQQVTLSCSPISGHRSVSWYQQTPGQGLQFLFEYFSETQRNKGNFPGRFSGRQFSNSRSEMNVSTLELGDSALYLCASSQTGGNQPQHFGDGTRLSIL.

V and J are TRBV7-2 and TRBJ1-5, with D unresolved. The CDR3 has 16 residues. Germline CDR1 is SGHTA and CDR2 is FQGNSA. Deletions cut 0 bases from V and 3 bases from J, with 12 bases between. This CDR3 reads CASSLAGGRSNQPQHF. The CDR3 DNA reads as TGTGCCAGCAGCTTAGCTGGAGGCAGGTCCAATCAGCCCCAGCATTTT.

The rearrangement uses TRBV28 and TRBJ1-6; D remains ambiguous. This CDR3 is built from 14 residues. Germline CDR1 reads MDHEN; CDR2 reads SYDVKM. The V end lost 5 bases, the J end lost 5 bases, and 10 bases lay between the germline ends. The CDR3 DNA sequence: TGTGCCAGCAGTCCAGGATCGGATAATTCACCCCTCCACTTT. Encoded protein: CASSPGSDNSPLHF.

For the CDR3, the DNA is TGTGCCACCAGCAAAGGTTACGGCGACAGCTTAAATGAAAAACTGTTTTTT. Protein product: CATSKGYGDSLNEKLFF. The rearrangement links TRBV15 to TRBJ1-4, with a weak D call TRBD1 (5 bases). Trimming removed 4 bases from V and 5 bases from J, with 20 bases in between. From germline, CDR1 is LNHNV and CDR2 YYDKDF (reference sequence). The CDR3 consists of 17 residues. The variable domain in full, with the rest retrieved from reference TRBV15 and TRBJ1-4, is DAMVIQNPRYQVTQFGKPVTLSCSQTLNHNVMYWYQQKSSQAPKLLFHYYDKDFNNEADTPDNFQSRRPNTSFCFLDIRSPGLGDTAMYLCATSKGYGDSLNEKLFFGSGTQLSVL.

The gene calls are TRBV6-5 and TRBJ2-2; D perhaps matches TRBD1 (6 bases). V lost 6 bases and J lost 6, with 14 bases in between. The germline V gene has CDR1 MNHEY and CDR2 SVGAGI. CDR3 length: 14 amino acids. The CDR3 here is CASRGPGVSGELFF. CDR3 in DNA: TGTGCCAGCAGGGGACCAGGGGTTTCCGGGGAGCTGTTTTTT.

The DNA for the CDR3 is TGTGCCAGCAGCTTAAGCGGGACGGCGGGCGGCTACACCTTC. Its translation is CASSLSGTAGGYTF. The chain links TRBV7-2 to TRBJ1-2; tentatively, D is TRBD1 (5 bases). V lost 2 bases and J lost 8, with 15 bases in between. The CDR3 length is 14 residues. The germline CDR1 and CDR2 sequences are SGHTA and FQGNSA.

The chain is built from TRBV5-1 and TRBJ1-2; TRBD1 is a possible D gene (5 bases). Germline CDR1 is SGHRS and CDR2 is YFSETQ. V lost 3 bases to trimming and J lost 4 bases, with 16 bases between them. The CDR3 is 15 amino acids. CDR3 in amino acids: CASSWQGSVGYGYTF. For the CDR3, the DNA is TGCGCCAGCAGCTGGCAGGGATCGGTAGGCTATGGCTACACCTTC. Using reference TRBV5-1 and TRBJ1-2 for the parts outside the CDR3, the full variable domain is KAGVTQTPRYLIKTRGQQVTLSCSPISGHRSVSWYQQTPGQGLQFLFEYFSETQRNKGNFPGRFSGRQFSNSRSEMNVSTLELGDSALYLCASSWQGSVGYGYTFGSGTRLTVV.

The chain carries TRBV25-1 and TRBJ2-7; tentative D call: TRBD2 (5 bases). The length of the CDR3 is 14 residues. CDR1 is MGHDK and CDR2 is SYGVNS in the germline V gene. The V and J ends lost 7 bases and 0 bases respectively, with 13 bases between them. The CDR3 bases are TGTGCCAGCATTCCTGGGGAGAACTCCTACGAGCAGTACTTC. Its protein product is CASIPGENSYEQYF.

The V gene is TRBV7-9, the J gene TRBJ1-1; 8 bases match TRBD1. The CDR3 contains 16 residues. The V and J ends lost 7 bases and 1 base, in that order; junction bases with no gene match: 11. CDR1 is SEHNR and CDR2 is FQNEAQ in the germline V gene (reference sequence). CDR3 nucleotide sequence: TGTGCCAGCAACTTGGACAGGGAAGGCAGGAACACTGAAGCTTTCTTT. Protein sequence: CASNLDREGRNTEAFF.

The gene calls are TRBV5-1 and TRBJ2-1; tentative D call: TRBD2 (6 bases). Looked up from germline, CDR1 is SGHRS and CDR2 is YFSETQ. V was clipped by 5 bases and J by 0 bases, with 12 bases between them. This CDR3 has 15 amino acids. This CDR3 is CASRRDFSSYNEQFF. DNA for the CDR3: TGCGCCAGCAGAAGGGACTTTAGCTCCTACAATGAGCAGTTCTTC.

CDR3 in DNA: TGTGCCAGCAGCGTACGAGGCGCGAACACTGAAGCTTTCTTT. Amino acids: CASSVRGANTEAFF. The rearrangement joins TRBV9 to TRBJ1-1, with unresolved D. Germline V gene sequence: CDR1 SGDLS, CDR2 YYNGEE. The CDR3 totals 14 residues. Trimming removed 1 base at V and 1 base at J, with 8 bases between.

As for this clone: Distinct nucleotide sequences in the sample also encode this CDR3. The J gene is TRBJ2-1, the V gene TRBV11-1; a weak D match, TRBD1 (6 bases). Trimming stripped 6 bases from V and 0 bases from J, with 12 bases between. The CDR3 spans 15 residues. The germline CDR1 and CDR2 sequences are SGHAT and FQDESV (reference sequence). The CDR3 loop is CASRSTGLSYNEQFF. Here the CDR3 DNA reads TGTGCCAGCAGATCTACAGGGCTCTCCTACAATGAGCAGTTCTTC.

V usage is TRBV4-1 and J usage is TRBJ2-1, with a tentative D call TRBD1 (5 bases). Deletions cut 4 bases from V and 0 bases from J, with 16 bases between. The CDR3 runs 17 residues. Per germline, CDR1 MGHRA and CDR2 YSYEKL. CDR3 sequence reads: CASSLVTASSSYNEQFF. CDR3 sequence (DNA): TGCGCCAGCAGCCTTGTGACAGCCTCTAGCTCCTACAATGAGCAGTTCTTC.

The V gene is TRBV7-9, the J gene TRBJ2-2, with D possibly being TRBD1 (5 bases). The length of the CDR3 is 16 residues. Trimming pared 2 bases from V and 5 bases from J, leaving 15 bases between. Germline-derived CDR1 and CDR2 are SEHNR and FQNEAQ (reference sequence). CDR3 DNA: TGTGCCAGCAGCTTATTTGGGCAGGGAACGACCGGGGAGCTGTTTTTT. Its translation is CASSLFGQGTTGELFF.

This clone was detected only once. V and J are TRBV6-6 and TRBJ1-1; possibly TRBD1 for D (5 bases). V lost 7 bases and J lost 0, with 15 bases in between. The germline CDR1 and CDR2 sequences are MNHNY and SVGAGI (reference sequence). The CDR3 has 15 residues. The CDR3 is CASTDWGPMNTEAFF. CDR3 DNA sequence: TGTGCCAGCACCGACTGGGGCCCAATGAACACTGAAGCTTTCTTT.